This T cell receptor (beta chain) was obtained from a study of identical twins. Study results and limitations: Abundant cord blood beta clonotypes carried fewer insertions; memory repertoires showed none.

This clonotype was seen ten or more times. Its target is not known. Each CDR3 protein gets one entry after TCRdb re-called the 5' RACE reads with MiXCR. This table has under 800,000 distinct CDR3 sequences, 21% appearing once. Another study also made use of these data, one on T cells expressing NK-cell markers. From that paper: Cells sorted as CD3+CD56+NKG2C+, CD3+CD56+NKG2C- and CD3+CD56-NKG2C+ T cells supplied the TCR beta repertoires.

Specimen: PBMCs. The TCR comes from a woman under 30 in good health.

DNA for the CDR3: TGTGCCAGCAGTTTCTCATCTCAGGGGCGTACGATCCTGGCTAACTATGGCTACACCTTC. This encodes CASSFSSQGRTILANYGYTF. The chain has TRBV12-3 or TRBV12-4 and TRBJ1-2, with D possibly TRBD1 on 6 matching bases. V was pared by 3 bases and J by 0 bases, with 26 bases between. This CDR3 is 20 amino acids long.